Listed below are T cell receptor beta chains from one sample, sequenced in a study of tumor-infiltrating lymphocytes in localized non-small cell lung cancer. Produced via immunoSEQ multiplex PCR; TCRdb's table is partial and in-frame only. The top ten hold approximately 6.6% of the sample, which has about 6,400 clones, around 71% seen once. Sequenced: uninvolved lung tissue not adjacent to the tumor. The receptors derive from a human donor with non-small cell lung cancer. The CDR3 runs from the conserved cysteine through the conserved F or W. Fields, in order: clone size, J gene, D gene, V gene, CDR3 protein, CDR3 DNA. D genes are given only for firm matches. The size of a clone is reported for some rows only, either as once, few or many, or as a class for expanded clones.

- TRBJ2-7 - TRBV10-3 CAISAGNVGHEQYF TGTGCCATCAGCGCGGGGAATGTGGGACACGAGCAGTACTTC
- TRBJ2-1 - TRBV30 CAWSVSRYDEQFF TGTGCCTGGAGTGTGAGTCGATATGATGAGCAGTTCTTC
few TRBJ1-5 - TRBV30 CAFRGTSNQPQHF TGTGCCTTCAGGGGAACTAGCAATCAGCCCCAGCATTTT
- TRBJ2-7 TRBD2 TRBV4-2 CASSPSGNPGEQYF TGTGCCAGCAGCCCTAGCGGGAACCCCGGGGAGCAGTACTTC
- TRBJ1-2 TRBD1 TRBV7-2 CASSQADRAYGYTF TGTGCCAGCAGCCAAGCCGACAGGGCATATGGCTACACCTTC
- TRBJ2-5 TRBD1 TRBV18 CASSPQGADPPYF TGTGCCAGCTCGCCCCAGGGGGCTGATCCCCCGTACTTC
medium-sized TRBJ2-4 - TRBV27 CASSISQDRNIQYF TGTGCCAGCAGTATAAGTCAAGACAGGAACATTCAGTACTTC
- TRBJ2-3 TRBD1 TRBV6-1 CASSEGTGGGGTDTQYF TGTGCCAGCAGTGAGGGGACAGGGGGCGGAGGCACAGATACGCAGTATTTT
- TRBJ1-2 - TRBV5-1 CASSLGQVGDYGYTF TGCGCCAGCAGCTTGGGACAGGTGGGGGACTATGGCTACACCTTC
- TRBJ2-3 TRBD2 TRBV4-2 CASSQETGGADTQYF TGTGCCAGCAGCCAAGAGACCGGGGGGGCAGATACGCAGTATTTT
- TRBJ1-2 - TRBV10-2 CASSEVGQSYGYTF TGCGCCAGCAGTGAGGTAGGGCAGAGCTATGGCTACACCTTC
few TRBJ2-1 - TRBV9 CASSVAQLYNEQFF TGTGCCAGCAGCGTAGCCCAGCTCTACAATGAGCAGTTCTTC
- TRBJ1-6 TRBD1 TRBV7-8 CASSPAGTGPNSPLHF TGTGCCAGCAGCCCGGCCGGGACAGGGCCTAATTCACCCCTCCACTTT
- TRBJ1-2 TRBD1 TRBV7-2 CASSFITQGGRYGYTF TGTGCCAGCAGCTTCATCACACAGGGGGGAAGGTATGGCTACACCTTC
- TRBJ1-1 TRBD1 TRBV5-1 CASSTTGDTEAFF TGCGCCAGCAGCACGACAGGGGACACTGAAGCTTTCTTT
- TRBJ2-1 - TRBV5-1 CASSSFGEQFF TGCGCCAGCAGCTCCTTTGGTGAGCAGTTCTTC
- TRBJ1-1 TRBD1 TRBV5-1 CASSPQRQGRTEAFF TGCGCCAGCAGCCCCCAAAGACAGGGAAGGACTGAAGCTTTCTTT
- TRBJ2-3 - TRBV19 CASSIGYGKPDTQYF TGTGCCAGTAGTATAGGTTACGGCAAACCAGATACGCAGTATTTT
few TRBJ1-5 - TRBV6-1 CASSEGGVFNQPQHF TGTGCCAGCAGTGAAGGAGGGGTTTTTAATCAGCCCCAGCATTTT
- TRBJ1-1 - TRBV11-2 CASSLQNTEAFF TGTGCCAGCAGCCTACAGAACACTGAAGCTTTCTTT
- TRBJ2-1 - TRBV7-8 CASSSQKTTVFYSYNEQFF TGTGCCAGCAGCTCACAAAAGACAACAGTATTTTACTCCTACAATGAGCAGTTCTTC
- TRBJ2-7 TRBD1 TRBV6-1 CASSEAGGQGSYEQYF TGTGCCAGCAGTGAAGCGGGGGGACAGGGGTCCTACGAGCAGTACTTC
- TRBJ2-3 TRBD2 TRBV5-1 CASSLAAGAGTDTQYF TGCGCCAGCAGCTTGGCAGCGGGAGCGGGCACAGATACGCAGTATTTT
- TRBJ2-7 TRBD1 TRBV5-1 CASSPGRGRDYEQYF TGCGCCAGCAGCCCCGGCAGGGGGCGCGACTACGAGCAGTACTTC
- TRBJ2-7 - TRBV27 CASSLGGGFYEQYF TGTGCCAGCAGTTTGGGAGGGGGCTTCTACGAGCAGTACTTC
once TRBJ2-3 TRBD2 TRBV6-4 CASSVVAGDIDTQYF TGTGCCAGCAGTGTAGTGGCGGGAGATATAGATACGCAGTATTTT
- TRBJ2-3 - TRBV7-9 CASSWRDTQYF TGTGCCAGCAGCTGGAGAGATACGCAGTATTTT
- TRBJ2-1 - TRBV7-3 CASSPRLVGGGSNEQFF TGTGCCAGCAGCCCCCGGCTTGTGGGGGGAGGCTCCAATGAGCAGTTCTTC
- TRBJ2-5 - TRBV7-2 CASSSTTGLETQYF TGTGCCAGCAGCTCAACTACAGGGCTAGAGACCCAGTACTTC
once TRBJ2-5 TRBD1 TRBV27 CASSPRQGAETQYF TGTGCCAGCAGTCCAAGACAGGGGGCAGAGACCCAGTACTTC
- TRBJ2-3 - TRBV7-7 CASSLHAKADTQYF TGTGCCAGCAGCTTGCATGCCAAAGCAGATACGCAGTATTTT
- TRBJ1-1 TRBD1 TRBV7-9 CASSSDGTGWTEAFF TGTGCCAGCAGCTCAGACGGGACAGGGTGGACTGAAGCTTTCTTT
- TRBJ2-1 TRBD2 TRBV27 CASRRTSGGAQSSYNEQFF TGTGCCAGCAGACGGACTAGCGGGGGGGCCCAGAGCTCCTACAATGAGCAGTTCTTC
- TRBJ2-7 TRBD1 TRBV28 CASRPDRAPTYEQYF TGTGCCAGCAGACCAGACAGGGCCCCTACCTACGAGCAGTACTTC
few TRBJ1-4 - TRBV7-9 CASSLCSTTPTNEKLFF TGTGCCAGCAGCTTATGTTCGACTACACCAACTAATGAAAAACTGTTTTTT
- TRBJ2-1 - TRBV4-1 CASSQEFERPVYNEQFF TGCGCCAGCAGCCAAGAATTTGAACGCCCGGTCTACAATGAGCAGTTCTTC
- TRBJ1-1 TRBD1 TRBV19 CASSIGDRGAFF TGTGCCAGTAGTATCGGGGACAGGGGAGCTTTCTTT
- TRBJ1-4 - TRBV5-6 CASSPWGRTNEKLFF TGTGCCAGCAGCCCGTGGGGGCGAACTAATGAAAAACTGTTTTTT
- TRBJ1-2 TRBD1 TRBV14 CASSQGMNRGGGYTF TGTGCCAGCAGCCAAGGAATGAACAGGGGTGGCGGCTACACCTTC
once TRBJ1-1 - TRBV9 CASSAGTTNTEAFF TGTGCCAGCAGCGCGGGGACAACTAACACTGAAGCTTTCTTT
few TRBJ1-2 - TRBV6-5 CASSYSPQWDYGYTF TGTGCCAGCAGTTACTCGCCGCAGTGGGACTATGGCTACACCTTC
- TRBJ1-5 - TRBV9 CASSVDGNQPQHF TGTGCCAGCAGCGTGGATGGCAATCAGCCCCAGCATTTT
- TRBJ2-1 - TRBV28 CATLPGGPYNEQFF TGTGCCACCCTCCCCGGGGGGCCCTACAATGAGCAGTTCTTC
- TRBJ2-1 - TRBV11-1 CASSLVKGGGYNEQFF TGTGCCAGCAGCTTAGTAAAGGGAGGGGGCTACAATGAGCAGTTCTTC
- TRBJ2-7 - TRBV7-2 CASSSPRGRYEQYF TGTGCCAGCAGCTCACCACGCGGACGCTACGAGCAGTACTTC
few TRBJ2-1 TRBD2 TRBV4-2 CASSQPLAGGYNEQFF TGTGCCAGCAGCCAACCACTAGCGGGGGGATACAATGAGCAGTTCTTC
once TRBJ1-2 - TRBV4-1 CASSRRSWTEGDGYTF TGCGCCAGCAGCCGAAGAAGCTGGACAGAGGGAGATGGCTACACCTTC
- TRBJ1-1 - TRBV18 CASSPSGEVRKTFF TGTGCCAGCTCACCCTCGGGAGAAGTCCGAAAAACTTTCTTT
- TRBJ2-7 TRBD2 TRBV5-4 CASSSTSEGYEQYF TGTGCCAGCAGTTCGACTAGCGAGGGCTACGAGCAGTACTTC
few TRBJ2-2 - TRBV27 CASSLGWDRLNTGELFF TGTGCCAGCAGCTTAGGTTGGGACCGACTAAACACCGGGGAGCTGTTTTTT
- TRBJ2-3 TRBD2 TRBV7-2 CASSSGTIPDTQYF TGTGCCAGCAGCTCCGGGACTATCCCAGATACGCAGTATTTT
- TRBJ1-5 TRBD1 TRBV28 CASSLPPTGSDQPQHF TGTGCCAGCAGTTTACCCCCGACAGGGTCCGATCAGCCCCAGCATTTT
- TRBJ1-6 - TRBV9 CASSVMGVEGSPLHF TGTGCCAGCAGCGTAATGGGGGTCGAGGGTTCACCCCTCCACTTT
- TRBJ1-2 - TRBV2 CASSDPTIALNYGYTF TGTGCCAGCAGTGACCCGACGATCGCATTAAACTATGGCTACACCTTC
- TRBJ2-2 - TRBV25-1 CASTVGGTNTGELFF TGTGCCAGCACCGTGGGGGGCACGAACACCGGGGAGCTGTTTTTT